This T cell receptor beta chain emerged from a study of blood T cell repertoires in COVID-19. In its sample, this clone was seen once. The assay was immunoSEQ multiplex PCR, and TCRdb's table has in-frame clones only and misses some. The table lists about 400,000 clones, about 89% of them singletons. The germline CDR1 and CDR2 sequences are LNHDA and SQIVND (reference sequence). The V end was cut by 2 bases, the J end by 0 bases, with 4 bases between. The CDR3 has 13 amino acids. This chain uses TRBV19 with TRBJ1-1, with D hard to call. The sequence derives from a woman aged 25 to 39 with acute or convalescent COVID-19. The specimen sequenced was peripheral blood. CDR3 protein: CASSITMNTEAFF. CDR3 coding DNA: TGTGCCAGTAGTATAACTATGAACACTGAAGCTTTCTTT.